This TCR beta chain was documented in a study of vaccination and CD4 T cells after COVID-19. Study in general: A median of around 110 days (range 35 to 161) separated diagnosis from post-COVID sampling.

Study-level findings and limits: Median SARS-CoV-2-reactive clonotype numbers went up from roughly 21 to 40, but not significantly. Convalescent patients' vaccine-specific clones were spike mono-reactive in 304 of 307 cases.

The Oncomine TCR Beta short-read assay sequenced DNA from cultured CD4+ T cells. TCRdb recomputed calls from the PCR reads with MiXCR, one row per CDR3 protein. The table includes approximately 20,000 distinct CDR3 sequences, roughly 29% detected once. Details on this clonotype: As yet, its antigen is unknown.

Treatment specified: roughly ten-day PBMC culture with coronavirus spike peptide pools or control peptides (ViraFEST assay). ViraFEST relied on peptide pools to expand antigen-specific T cells; the TCRs were sequenced afterward. Germline V lookup: CDR1 SGHTA, CDR2 FQGNSA. The CDR3 is made up of 14 amino acids. V dropped 5 bases and J dropped 4; count of bases not matched to a gene: 5. The chain recombines TRBV7-2 with TRBJ2-3, with 8 positions matching TRBD2. Material for sequencing was cultured CD4+ T cells from blood. The clonotype was recovered from a human donor with COVID-19. The DNA of the CDR3 is TGTGCCAGCAGCGCGGCGGGGGGCGCAGATACGCAGTATTTT. Translated: CASSAAGGADTQYF.